This is a list of T cell receptor beta chains from one sample in a study of cytomegalovirus exposure and HLA in healthy donors. Using immunoSEQ multiplex PCR, the repertoire was profiled, and TCRdb retains in-frame clones only, with some absent. The table includes about 98,000 clones, roughly 76% detected once. The material sequenced was PBMCs. Receptors originate from a man aged 50-60 years in good health and CMV-seronegative. Each CDR3 is given with its conserved first and last residue.

>TRBJ2-3|TRBV7-9
CASSFSTSGMTTDTQYF
>TRBJ1-5|TRBV10-3
CATGFAGNQPQHF
>TRBJ2-1|TRBV7-3
CASSLSGRYNEQFF
>TRBJ2-5|TRBV11-2
CASSLSGLEQYF
>TRBJ2-5|TRBV10-3
CAISTEETQYF
>TRBJ2-3|TRBV7-9
CATPGDASGVSDTQYF
>TRBJ2-5|TRBV28
CASSSITGLETQYF
>TRBJ1-6|TRBV6-1
CASSPQGGDGSPLHF
>TRBJ2-3|TRBV27
CASSLFRTSGSTDTQYF
>TRBJ2-2|TRBV5-4
CASSPDRGRFKTGELFF
>TRBJ2-3|TRBV6-1
CASSEASGSPDTQYF
>TRBJ1-4|TRBV5-1
CASRRQGQGEKLFF
>TRBJ2-2|TRBV5-1
CASPGGSTGELFF
>TRBJ2-3|TRBV5-4
CASSLGHSGLASADTQYF
>TRBJ1-5|TRBV4-2
CASSHPRDGGWDSNQPQHF
>TRBJ1-2|TRBV6-1
CASSVTGKWSSYGYTF
>TRBJ1-4|TRBV25-1
CASSEWAGSNEKLFF
>TRBJ2-5|TRBV7-6
CASSSDRAQETQYF
>TRBJ2-4|TRBV5-1
CAGSPGTSGGEGAKNIQYF
>TRBJ2-7|TRBV6-6
CASSDGGWSSYEQYF
>TRBJ2-7|TRBV5-1
CASSLELALEQYF
>.|TRBV7-2
CASSVGQGYEQYF
>TRBJ2-1|TRBV9
CASSVVAGGYGEQFF
>TRBJ2-3|TRBV5-6
CASSLEASEGTDAQYF
>TRBJ2-3|TRBV28
CASSLSGGLSSTDTQYF
>TRBJ1-1|TRBV10-3
CAISNRNTEAFF
>TRBJ2-1|TRBV7-6
CASSSLPSDNEQFF
>TRBJ2-5|TRBV15
CATSRDGVGGEETQYF
>TRBJ2-3|TRBV4-2
CASSQDRWTDSRTDTQYF
>TRBJ2-3|TRBV18
CASSPADGQGASDTQYF
>TRBJ1-1|TRBV6-1
CASWGGKGGNTEAFF
>TRBJ1-2|TRBV28
CATTGGGDYTF
>TRBJ2-4|TRBV7-2
CASSLEGARVKNIQYF
>TRBJ1-4|TRBV29-1
CSVVGAANEKLFF
>TRBJ1-2|TRBV13
CASSLRGGADGYTF
>TRBJ2-7|TRBV27
CASSAQSGLGEQYF
>TRBJ1-2|TRBV6-1
CASSERGSSGYTF
>TRBJ2-1|TRBV29-1
CSVGMSQRSTGNEQFF
>TRBJ2-3|TRBV28
CASSPGNTDTQYF
>TRBJ2-7|TRBV6-9
CASRPGQTYEQYF
>TRBJ2-7|TRBV21-1
CASSRDPLRQSYEQYF
>TRBJ2-1|TRBV25-1
CASSESGQGYNEQFF
>TRBJ2-4|TRBV19
CASSIPSGPQYF
>TRBJ1-2|TRBV23-1
CASTRGQGGYGYTF
>TRBJ2-1|TRBV28
CASSTPSGGFVEQFF
>TRBJ1-1|TRBV28
CASSSGGEGNTEAFF